These 25 T cell receptor beta chains were sequenced from one sample in a study of cytomegalovirus exposure and HLA in healthy donors. Using immunoSEQ multiplex PCR, the repertoire was profiled, and TCRdb retains in-frame clones only, with some absent. Among tens of thousands of clones listed, roughly 93% were seen once. The material sequenced was PBMCs. These receptors were obtained from a man aged 25 to 40 in good health and CMV-seronegative.

J is TRBJ2-1 and V is TRBV27; D is possibly TRBD1 (6 bases). Germline V gene sequence: CDR1 MNHEY, CDR2 SMNVEV (reference sequence). Trimming took off 2 bases at V and 8 bases at J, with 16 bases between the two ends. The CDR3 spans 15 residues. The CDR3 DNA sequence: TGTGCCAGCAGTTTAGCCAGGGGTCTGGGAGATGAGCAGTTCTTC. Translation gives CASSLARGLGDEQFF.

The V and J genes are TRBV5-4 and TRBJ1-1; D might be TRBD1 (5 bases). CDR3 length: 14 residues. Per the germline V gene, CDR1 is SGHNT and CDR2 is YYREEE (reference sequence). V dropped 5 bases and J dropped 4 bases, with 15 bases sitting between them. This CDR3 is CASSPDTSGTEAFF. CDR3 in DNA: TGTGCCAGCAGTCCGGACACGTCAGGCACTGAAGCTTTCTTT.

The rearrangement uses TRBV19 and TRBJ1-1; possible D gene TRBD1, 5 bases. CDR1 is LNHDA, CDR2 SQIVND, per germline (reference sequence). The CDR3 runs 15 residues. Deletions cut 1 base from V and 1 base from J, with 10 bases between. CDR3 loop: CASSIVGQGNTEAFF. CDR3 coding DNA: TGTGCCAGTAGTATAGTCGGTCAGGGGAACACTGAAGCTTTCTTT.

The chain has TRBV30 and TRBJ1-1; D uncertain. Deletions cut 0 bases from V and 10 bases from J, with 9 bases between. The CDR3 covers 11 residues. Germline-derived CDR1 and CDR2 are GTSNPN and SVGIG (reference sequence). Here the CDR3 reads CAWSVADVAFF. The CDR3 nucleotides are TGTGCCTGGAGTGTAGCCGATGTAGCTTTCTTT.

V is TRBV5-1 and J is TRBJ2-7, with D unclear. The CDR3 spans 10 residues. V lost 7 bases, J lost 4 bases, and 6 bases lay in between. CDR1 and CDR2 (germline): SGHRS, YFSETQ. In nucleotides, the CDR3 is TGCGCCAGCCGCACATACGAGCAGTACTTC. Protein product: CASRTYEQYF.

The V and J genes are TRBV7-6 and TRBJ2-5; 10 bases agree with TRBD2. V shed 5 bases and J 0 bases; nucleotides not matched to a gene: 15. Germline CDR1 and CDR2: SGHVS and FNYEAQ. The CDR3 runs to 19 residues. The CDR3 protein is CASSGPGLARTPYQETQYF. The CDR3 nucleotides read TGTGCCAGCAGCGGACCGGGACTAGCGAGAACTCCGTACCAAGAGACCCAGTACTTC.

The J gene is TRBJ1-6, the V gene TRBV19, with D tentatively TRBD1 (6 bases). Deletions cut 7 bases from V and 4 bases from J, with 14 bases between. This CDR3 has 15 residues. From germline, CDR1 is LNHDA and CDR2 SQIVND (reference sequence). The CDR3 protein is CASIRGRGYNSPLHF. The CDR3 bases are TGTGCCAGTATCAGGGGTAGAGGGTATAATTCACCCCTCCACTTT.

The rearrangement joins TRBV28 to TRBJ1-2; D may be TRBD1 (6 bases). This CDR3 has 13 residues. Germline V gene sequence: CDR1 MDHEN, CDR2 SYDVKM. V lost 5 bases and J lost 4, with 11 bases in between. CDR3 bases: TGTGCCAGCAGTCCCGGGACACGCTATGGCTACACCTTC. This translates into CASSPGTRYGYTF.

V usage is TRBV7-6 and J usage is TRBJ2-2; D may be TRBD2 (6 bases). The CDR3 has 15 amino acids. Per the germline V gene, CDR1 is SGHVS and CDR2 is FNYEAQ. The germline V and J ends were trimmed by 2 bases and 0 bases, with 7 bases remaining between them. The CDR3 region has the DNA TGTGCCAGCAGCTTAAGCGGGCCGAACACCGGGGAGCTGTTTTTT. This encodes CASSLSGPNTGELFF. The whole variable domain, filled in from reference TRBV7-6 and TRBJ2-2, reads GAGVSQSPRYKVTKRGQDVALRCDPISGHVSLYWYRQALGQGPEFLTYFNYEAQQDKSGLPNDRFSAERPEGSISTLTIQRTEQRDSAMYRCASSLSGPNTGELFFGEGSRLTVL.

About this clone: Other nucleotide sequences in the sample specify the same CDR3. The chain uses TRBV18 and TRBJ2-5; 10 bases are a match to TRBD2. This CDR3 is 15 amino acids long. Germline CDR1 reads KGHSH; CDR2 reads LQKENI. J gave up 4 bases and V 3 bases, and 5 bases lay outside the gene matches. The CDR3 DNA sequence: TGTGCCAGCTCACCTAGCGGGGGGCCTAGAGAGACCCAGTACTTC. This codes for CASSPSGGPRETQYF.

This clone is a singleton in its sample. The genes are TRBV29-1 and TRBJ2-7, with 7 bases lining up with TRBD1. Germline assignment: CDR1 SQVTM and CDR2 ANQGSEA. The CDR3 covers 15 residues. V was clipped by 3 bases and J by 2 bases; unmatched bases: 10. The CDR3 reads CSVEITGERAYEQYF. CDR3 in DNA: TGCAGCGTTGAGATAACAGGGGAAAGGGCCTACGAGCAGTACTTC.

This chain connects TRBV27 to TRBJ2-7; 10 bases line up with TRBD2. The CDR3 runs 15 residues. V was clipped by 1 base and J by 3 bases; unmatched bases: 3. CDR1 is MNHEY, CDR2 SMNVEV, per germline (reference sequence). CDR3 sequence: CASSLLTSGNYEQYF. The CDR3 nucleotides read TGTGCCAGCAGTTTATTAACTAGCGGGAACTACGAGCAGTACTTC.

This sequence joins TRBV7-2 and TRBJ1-5; D gene unclear. Looked up from germline, CDR1 is SGHTA and CDR2 is FQGNSA. Trimming took off 2 bases at V and 1 base at J, with 6 bases between the two ends. The CDR3 totals 14 residues. Here the CDR3 reads CASSLQASNQPQHF. DNA for the CDR3: TGTGCCAGCAGCTTACAGGCCAGCAATCAGCCCCAGCATTTT.

CDR3 bases: TGTGCCAGCAGCTTACGGTGCGGGGAGGGGCACTATGGCTACACCTTC. It is translated as CASSLRCGEGHYGYTF. The rearrangement uses TRBV11-3 and TRBJ1-2; maybe TRBD1 (5 bases). The CDR3 loop spans 16 amino acids. With 2 bases removed from V and 3 bases from J, the gap between germline ends came to 16 bases. Germline V gene lookup returns CDR1 SGHNT and CDR2 YENEEA.

The chain recombines TRBV7-8 with TRBJ2-7; D might be TRBD2 (7 bases). CDR3 length: 14 amino acids. From germline, CDR1 is SGHVS and CDR2 FQNEAQ. Trimming cost V 5 bases and J 6 bases, with 17 bases left between them. The CDR3 loop reads CASSPSRGAVEQYF. For the CDR3, the DNA is TGTGCCAGCAGCCCGAGCCGGGGGGCGGTCGAGCAGTACTTC.

The chain couples TRBV11-2 to TRBJ2-7; D is unresolved. The V and J ends lost 1 base and 3 bases respectively, with 10 bases between them. The CDR3 has 14 amino acids. Germline CDR1 is SGHAT and CDR2 is FQNNGV. CDR3 residues: CASSLGARIYEQYF. Written as DNA, the CDR3 is TGTGCCAGCAGCTTAGGCGCCCGAATCTACGAGCAGTACTTC.

J is TRBJ2-2 and V is TRBV7-2; the D gene is possibly TRBD1 (5 bases). The ends were cut back, 2 bases at V and 3 bases at J, with 10 bases in the middle. In germline, CDR1 is SGHTA, CDR2 FQGNSA. This CDR3 is 15 amino acids long. Here the CDR3 reads CASSLLGADTGELFF. The DNA for the CDR3 is TGTGCCAGCAGCTTACTAGGGGCGGACACCGGGGAGCTGTTTTTT.

The genes are TRBV7-3 and TRBJ1-2; no clear D gene. CDR1 and CDR2 from the germline V gene are SGHTA and FQGTGA. The CDR3 loop spans 14 amino acids. The V end was cut by 5 bases, the J end by 10 bases, with 20 bases between. This chain's CDR3 is CASSHTRGNTDYTF. As DNA, the CDR3 is TGTGCCAGCAGCCACACCAGAGGGAATACTGACTACACCTTC.

The chain has TRBV10-3 and TRBJ2-3; TRBD2 matches 13 bases. This CDR3 spans 15 amino acids. Germline CDR1 reads ENHRY; CDR2 reads SYGVKD. The V segment lost 9 bases and the J segment 1 base; nucleotides outside the gene matches: 4. The DNA for the CDR3 is TGTGCCATTACTAGCGGGGGGGCCGGCACAGATACGCAGTATTTT. Its translation: CAITSGGAGTDTQYF.

The table lists this clone with a few counts. CDR3: CASSAGEQGAEGYTF. In DNA form, the CDR3 reads TGTGCCAGCAGTGCTGGTGAACAGGGGGCGGAAGGCTACACCTTC. This rearrangement joins TRBV6-1 to TRBJ1-2; 9 bases are shared with TRBD1. There are 15 residues in the CDR3. Germline CDR1 and CDR2: MNHNS and SASEGT. Trimming took 4 bases from V and 8 from J; bases not matched to a gene: 11.

The chain links TRBV6-5 to TRBJ2-7, with 7 bases identical to TRBD2. Germline V gene data show CDR1 as MNHEY and CDR2 as SVGAGI. This CDR3 is 14 amino acids long. With 4 bases clipped from V and 4 bases from J, the junction kept 7 bases outside the gene matches. The CDR3 is CASSFGRTAYEQYF. The CDR3 DNA reads TGTGCCAGCAGTTTCGGGAGGACCGCGTACGAGCAGTACTTC.

This chain uses TRBV28 with TRBJ1-4; D not certain. The CDR3 is 15 amino acids. V shed 2 bases and J shed 6 bases, with 13 bases lying between them. Looked up from germline, CDR1 is MDHEN and CDR2 is SYDVKM. The DNA for the CDR3 is TGTGCCAGCAGTTTAAGTTTCAGGTTTGATGAAAAACTGTTTTTT. Its translation is CASSLSFRFDEKLFF.

This clone was observed a single time. Germline and junction disagree at one end, which may indicate a read error. The chain recombines TRBV10-3 with TRBJ1-2; D might be TRBD1 (5 bases). CDR1 and CDR2 (germline): ENHRY, SYGVKD. This CDR3 comprises 15 residues. In DNA, the CDR3 is TGTGCCTCGAGTCTTACTCTCGGGGGGGATTATGGTTACACCTTC. It yields the protein CASSLTLGGDYGYTF.

V and J are TRBV11-2 and TRBJ1-6; no firm D call. Germline loops: CDR1 SGHAT, CDR2 FQNNGV. This CDR3 is 17 amino acids long. V was cut by 0 bases and J by 4 bases, with 13 bases left in between. For the CDR3, the DNA is TGTGCCAGCAGCTTAGAGTCGAGACTCTCGTATAATTCACCCCTCCACTTT. Translated, it gives CASSLESRLSYNSPLHF.

The V gene is TRBV25-1, the J gene TRBJ1-4, with D uncertain. Between the trimmed V and J ends, which lost 6 bases and 4 bases, there was a span of 12 bases. This CDR3 has 14 residues. Germline V gene sequence: CDR1 MGHDK, CDR2 SYGVNS. The CDR3: CASSYTPLNEKLFF. The CDR3 DNA reads TGTGCCAGCAGCTATACTCCACTTAATGAAAAACTGTTTTTT.